The sequence of this T cell receptor beta chain was determined in a study of human T cells and chemical hapten exposure. In TCRdb, the RACE reads were re-called with MiXCR into one record per CDR3 protein. The sample includes about 120,000 distinct CDR3 sequences, 12% of them seen just once. The study's findings and limits: As the donors had alopecia, their immune response may differ from healthy people's.

The time point: patch test 1, 2 weeks after DPC sensitization. Specified treatment: therapeutic diphenylcyclopropenone sensitization with weekly scalp DPC. This clonotype was found many times. Its antigen remains unknown. V was trimmed by 1 base and J by 5 bases, leaving 21 bases between them. The CDR3 has 17 amino acids. CDR1 is SQVTM and CDR2 is ANQGSEA in the germline V gene. This specimen was whole blood, taken in connection with sensitization to the hapten diphenylcyclopropenone (DPC). The sequence was collected from a woman aged 50 to 60 with alopecia areata. Some clones in this sample may be carry-over from other donors' samples. V is TRBV29-1 and J is TRBJ2-1; D may be TRBD1 or TRBD2 (6 bases each). This CDR3 reads CSVEVWGARAGDNEQFF. In nucleotides, the CDR3 is TGCAGCGTTGAAGTGTGGGGGGCCCGAGCAGGAGACAATGAGCAGTTCTTC.